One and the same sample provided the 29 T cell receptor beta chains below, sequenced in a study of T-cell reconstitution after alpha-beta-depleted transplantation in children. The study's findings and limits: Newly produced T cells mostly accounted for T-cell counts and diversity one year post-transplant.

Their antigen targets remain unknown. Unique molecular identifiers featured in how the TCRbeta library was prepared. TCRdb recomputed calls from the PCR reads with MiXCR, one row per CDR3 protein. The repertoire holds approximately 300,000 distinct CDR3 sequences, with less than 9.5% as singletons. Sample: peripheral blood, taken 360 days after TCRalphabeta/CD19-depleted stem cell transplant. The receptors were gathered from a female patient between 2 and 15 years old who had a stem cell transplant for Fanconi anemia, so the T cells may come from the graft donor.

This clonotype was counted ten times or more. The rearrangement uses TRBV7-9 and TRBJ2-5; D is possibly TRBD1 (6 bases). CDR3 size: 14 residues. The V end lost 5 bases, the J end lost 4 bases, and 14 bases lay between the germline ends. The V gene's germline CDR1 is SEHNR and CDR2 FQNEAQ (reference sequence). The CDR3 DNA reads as TGTGCCAGCAGCCCACGAACAGGGTTAGAGACCCAGTACTTC. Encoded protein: CASSPRTGLETQYF.

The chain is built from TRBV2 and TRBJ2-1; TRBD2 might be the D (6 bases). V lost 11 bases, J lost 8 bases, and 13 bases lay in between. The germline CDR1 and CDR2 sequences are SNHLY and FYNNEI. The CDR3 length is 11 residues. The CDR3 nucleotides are TGTGCCGCTACGGGGGACCATGAGCAGTTCTTC. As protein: CAATGDHEQFF.

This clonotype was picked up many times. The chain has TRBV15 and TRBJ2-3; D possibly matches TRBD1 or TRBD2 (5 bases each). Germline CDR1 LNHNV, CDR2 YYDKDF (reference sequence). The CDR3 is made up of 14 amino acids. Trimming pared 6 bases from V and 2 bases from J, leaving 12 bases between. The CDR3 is CATSTGAFTDTQYF. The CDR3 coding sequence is TGTGCCACCAGTACCGGGGCCTTCACAGATACGCAGTATTTT.

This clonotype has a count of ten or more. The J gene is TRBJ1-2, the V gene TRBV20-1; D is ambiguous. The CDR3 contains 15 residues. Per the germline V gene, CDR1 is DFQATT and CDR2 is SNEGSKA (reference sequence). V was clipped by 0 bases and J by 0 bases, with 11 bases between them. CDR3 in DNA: TGCAGTGCTAGAGATCACCGGATATCTAACTATGGCTACACCTTC. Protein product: CSARDHRISNYGYTF.

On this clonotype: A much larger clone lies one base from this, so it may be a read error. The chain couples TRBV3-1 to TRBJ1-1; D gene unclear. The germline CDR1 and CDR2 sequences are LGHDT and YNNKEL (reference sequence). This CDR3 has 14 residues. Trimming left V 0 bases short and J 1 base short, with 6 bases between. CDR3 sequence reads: CASSQEGRNTEAFF. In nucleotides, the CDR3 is TGTGCCAGCAGCCAAGAGGGCAGGAACACTGAAGCTTTCTTT.

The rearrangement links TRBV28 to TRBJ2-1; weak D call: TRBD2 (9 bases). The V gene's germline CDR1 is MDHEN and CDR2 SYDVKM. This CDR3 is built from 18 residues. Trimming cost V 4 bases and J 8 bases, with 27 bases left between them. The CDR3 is CASSSPRGQGLASDEQFF. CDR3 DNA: TGTGCCAGCAGTTCCCCACGCGGACAGGGACTAGCTTCGGATGAGCAGTTCTTC.

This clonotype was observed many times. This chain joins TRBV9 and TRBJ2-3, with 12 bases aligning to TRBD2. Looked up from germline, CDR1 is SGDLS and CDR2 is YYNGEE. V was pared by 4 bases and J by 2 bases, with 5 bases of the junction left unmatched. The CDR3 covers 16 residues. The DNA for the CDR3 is TGTGCCAGCAGCCGTGGGACTAGCGGGTACACAGATACGCAGTATTTT. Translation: CASSRGTSGYTDTQYF.

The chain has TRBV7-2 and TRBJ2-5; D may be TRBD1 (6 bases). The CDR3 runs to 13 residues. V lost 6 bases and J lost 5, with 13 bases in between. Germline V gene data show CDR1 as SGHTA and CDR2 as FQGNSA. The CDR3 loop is CASRFRGGETQYF. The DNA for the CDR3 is TGTGCCAGCAGGTTCAGGGGCGGGGAGACCCAGTACTTC.

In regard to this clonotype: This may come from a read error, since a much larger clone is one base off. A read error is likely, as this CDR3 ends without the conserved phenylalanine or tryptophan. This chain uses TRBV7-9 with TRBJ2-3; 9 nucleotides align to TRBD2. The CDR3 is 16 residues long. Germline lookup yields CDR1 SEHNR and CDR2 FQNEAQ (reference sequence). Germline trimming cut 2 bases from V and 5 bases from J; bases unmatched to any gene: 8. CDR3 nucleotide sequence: TGTGCCAGCAGCTTAAGGTCTAGCGGGGCTCTAGATACGCAGTATGTT. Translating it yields CASSLRSSGALDTQYV.

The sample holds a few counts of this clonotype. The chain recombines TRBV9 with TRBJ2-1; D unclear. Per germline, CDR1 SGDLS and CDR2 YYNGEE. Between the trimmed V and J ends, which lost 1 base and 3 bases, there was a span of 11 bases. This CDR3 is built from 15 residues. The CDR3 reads CASSVTPDVYNEQFF. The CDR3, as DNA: TGTGCCAGCAGCGTAACCCCGGACGTCTACAATGAGCAGTTCTTC.

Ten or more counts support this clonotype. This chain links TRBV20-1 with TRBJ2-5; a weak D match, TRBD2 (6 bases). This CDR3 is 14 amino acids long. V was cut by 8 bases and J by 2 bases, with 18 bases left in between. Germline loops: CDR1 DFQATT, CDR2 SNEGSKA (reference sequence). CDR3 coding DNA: TGCAGTACCCTTATTCCGGGACTTCAAGAGACCCAGTACTTC. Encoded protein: CSTLIPGLQETQYF.

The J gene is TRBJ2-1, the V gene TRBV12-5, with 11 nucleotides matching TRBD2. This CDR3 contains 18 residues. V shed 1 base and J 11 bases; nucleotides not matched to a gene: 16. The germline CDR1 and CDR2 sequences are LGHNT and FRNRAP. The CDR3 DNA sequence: TGTGCTAGTGGTTTGGCCCCGAGAGGACTAGCGGGTGCTAGTAAGCAGTTCTTC. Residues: CASGLAPRGLAGASKQFF.

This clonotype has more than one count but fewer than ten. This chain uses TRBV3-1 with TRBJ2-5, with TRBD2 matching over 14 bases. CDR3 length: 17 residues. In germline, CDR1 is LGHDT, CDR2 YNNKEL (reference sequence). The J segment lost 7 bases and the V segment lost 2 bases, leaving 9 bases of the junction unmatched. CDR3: CASSQKGLAGEVVTQYF. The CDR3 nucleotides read TGTGCCAGCAGCCAAAAGGGACTAGCGGGAGAAGTGGTGACCCAGTACTTC.

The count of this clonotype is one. CDR3 region: CASSLRISTEAFF. CDR3 in DNA: TGTGCCAGCAGTTTAAGGATAAGCACTGAAGCTTTCTTT. V usage is TRBV28 and J usage is TRBJ1-1; no firm D call. The length of the CDR3 is 13 residues. From germline, CDR1 is MDHEN and CDR2 SYDVKM. V gave up 2 bases and J gave up 4 bases, with 8 bases separating them.

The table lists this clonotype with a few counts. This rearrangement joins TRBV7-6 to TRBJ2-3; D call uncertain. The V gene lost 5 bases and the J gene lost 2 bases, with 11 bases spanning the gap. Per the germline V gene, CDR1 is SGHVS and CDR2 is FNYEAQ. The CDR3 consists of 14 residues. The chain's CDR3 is CASSPPGVTDTQYF. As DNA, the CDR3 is TGTGCCAGCAGCCCTCCAGGAGTCACAGATACGCAGTATTTT.

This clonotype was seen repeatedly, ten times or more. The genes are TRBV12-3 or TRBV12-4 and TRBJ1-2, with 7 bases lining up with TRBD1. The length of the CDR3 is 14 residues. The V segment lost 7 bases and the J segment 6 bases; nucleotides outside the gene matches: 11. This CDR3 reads CASTEWSGGHGYTF. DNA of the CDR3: TGTGCCAGCACCGAGTGGTCAGGGGGTCATGGCTACACCTTC.

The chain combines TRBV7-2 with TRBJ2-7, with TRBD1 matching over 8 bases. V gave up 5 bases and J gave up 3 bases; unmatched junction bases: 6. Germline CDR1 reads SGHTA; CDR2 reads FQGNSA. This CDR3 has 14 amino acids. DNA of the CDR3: TGTGCCAGCAGCCCCTACGGACAGGGCTACGAGCAGTACTTC. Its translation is CASSPYGQGYEQYF.

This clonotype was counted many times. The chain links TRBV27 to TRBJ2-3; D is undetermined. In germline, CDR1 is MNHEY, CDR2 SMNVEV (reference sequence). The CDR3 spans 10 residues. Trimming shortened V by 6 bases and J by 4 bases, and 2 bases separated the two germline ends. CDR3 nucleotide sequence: TGTGCCAGCAGACCAGATACGCAGTATTTT. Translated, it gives CASRPDTQYF.

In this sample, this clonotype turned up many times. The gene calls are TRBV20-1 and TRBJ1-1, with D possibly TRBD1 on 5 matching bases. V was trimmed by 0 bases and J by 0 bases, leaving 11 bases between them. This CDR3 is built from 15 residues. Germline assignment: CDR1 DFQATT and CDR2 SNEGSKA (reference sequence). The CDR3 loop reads CSARDGTDMNTEAFF. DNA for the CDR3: TGCAGTGCTAGAGATGGGACGGACATGAACACTGAAGCTTTCTTT.

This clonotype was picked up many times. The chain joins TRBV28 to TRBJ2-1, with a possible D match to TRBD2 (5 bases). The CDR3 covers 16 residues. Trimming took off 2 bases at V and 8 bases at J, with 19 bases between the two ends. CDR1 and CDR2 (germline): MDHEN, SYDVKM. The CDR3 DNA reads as TGTGCCAGCAGTTTACCGGGCCCGGGGTCGGGTGATGAGCAGTTCTTC. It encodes CASSLPGPGSGDEQFF.

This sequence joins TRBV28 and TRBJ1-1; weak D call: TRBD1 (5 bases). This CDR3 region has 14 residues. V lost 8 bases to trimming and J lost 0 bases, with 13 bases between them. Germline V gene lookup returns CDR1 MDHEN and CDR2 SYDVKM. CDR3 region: CASGSQGLNTEAFF. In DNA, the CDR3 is TGTGCCAGCGGGTCCCAGGGTTTGAACACTGAAGCTTTCTTT. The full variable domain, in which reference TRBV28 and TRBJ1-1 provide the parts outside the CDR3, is DVKVTQSSRYLVKRTGEKVFLECVQDMDHENMFWYRQDPGLGLRLIYFSYDVKMKEKGDIPEGYSVSREKKERFSLILESASTNQTSMYLCASGSQGLNTEAFFGQGTRLTVV.

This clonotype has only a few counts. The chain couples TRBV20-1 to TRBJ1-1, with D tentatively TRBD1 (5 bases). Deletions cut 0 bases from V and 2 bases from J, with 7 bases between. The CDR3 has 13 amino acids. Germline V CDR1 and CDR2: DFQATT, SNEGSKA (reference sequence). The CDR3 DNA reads TGCAGTGCTAGAGATGGGGGTAACACTGAAGCTTTCTTT. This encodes CSARDGGNTEAFF.

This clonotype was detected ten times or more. CDR3 protein: CASSPAGRKTQYF. DNA for the CDR3: TGTGCCAGCAGCCCCGCGGGGCGAAAGACCCAGTACTTC. This chain links TRBV12-3 or TRBV12-4 with TRBJ2-5, with a tentative D call TRBD2 (6 bases). V was pared by 6 bases and J by 6 bases, with 14 bases between. The CDR3 length is 13 residues.

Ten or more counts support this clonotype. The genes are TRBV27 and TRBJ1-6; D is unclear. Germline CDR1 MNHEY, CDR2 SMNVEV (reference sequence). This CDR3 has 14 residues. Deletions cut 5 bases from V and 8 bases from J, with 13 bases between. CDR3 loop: CASSTGLRDSPLHF. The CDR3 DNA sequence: TGTGCCAGCAGTACGGGTCTTCGGGATTCACCCCTCCACTTT.

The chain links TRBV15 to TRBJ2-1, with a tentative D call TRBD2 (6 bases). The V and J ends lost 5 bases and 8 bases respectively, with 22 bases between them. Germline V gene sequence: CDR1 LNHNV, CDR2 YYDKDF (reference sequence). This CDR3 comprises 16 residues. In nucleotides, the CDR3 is TGTGCCACCAGCCGTGGGGGGAGTGGGCGCGGGGATGAGCAGTTCTTC. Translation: CATSRGGSGRGDEQFF.

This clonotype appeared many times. The CDR3 DNA reads as TGCGCCAGCAGCCAAGGGGACACCTATTACAATGAGCAGTTCTTC. Protein product: CASSQGDTYYNEQFF. The J gene is TRBJ2-1, the V gene TRBV4-1; tentatively, D is TRBD1 (6 bases). This CDR3 comprises 15 residues. V lost 1 base, J lost 4 bases, and 11 bases lay in between. Germline V gene sequence: CDR1 MGHRA, CDR2 YSYEKL.

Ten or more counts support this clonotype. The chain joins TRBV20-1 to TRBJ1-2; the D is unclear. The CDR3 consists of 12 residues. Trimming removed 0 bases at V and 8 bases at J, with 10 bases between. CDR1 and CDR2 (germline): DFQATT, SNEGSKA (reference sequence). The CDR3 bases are TGCAGTGCTAGAGATCAAGTGTCCGGCTACACCTTC. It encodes CSARDQVSGYTF.

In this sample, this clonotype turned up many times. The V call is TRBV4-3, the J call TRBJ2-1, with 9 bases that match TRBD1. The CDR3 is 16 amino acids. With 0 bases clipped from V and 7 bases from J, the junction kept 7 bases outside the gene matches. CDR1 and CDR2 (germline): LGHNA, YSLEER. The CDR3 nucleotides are TGCGCCAGCAGCCAAGATACAGGGGGCGAAAGGAATGAGCAGTTCTTC. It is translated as CASSQDTGGERNEQFF.

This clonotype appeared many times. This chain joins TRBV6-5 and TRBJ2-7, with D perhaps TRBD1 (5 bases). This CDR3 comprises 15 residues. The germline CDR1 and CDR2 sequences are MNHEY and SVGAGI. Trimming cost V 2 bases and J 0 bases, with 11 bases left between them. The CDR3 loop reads CASSYVDSSSYEQYF. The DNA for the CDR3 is TGTGCCAGCAGTTACGTCGACAGCAGCTCCTACGAGCAGTACTTC.